The rows below give T cell receptor beta chains drawn from one sample of a study of CD8 T cells in ankylosing spondylitis. TCRdb used MiXCR to reprocess the 5' RACE reads, holding one entry per CDR3 protein. The sample comprises some 150,000 distinct CDR3 sequences, under 55% of which are singletons, and roughly 15% rests with the top ten. The sequenced sample consisted of synovial fluid, either unsorted or a sorted T cell fraction (not recorded which). The receptor set was obtained from a male donor with ankylosing spondylitis. The CDR3 runs from the conserved cysteine through the conserved F or W. Fields, in order: V gene, D gene, clone size, J gene, CDR3 protein, CDR3 DNA. A D gene is named only where the DNA matches it firmly. Some rows have no size entry. The others give once, few or many, or a class for an expanded clone.

v_call: TRBV18
d_call: -
clone_size: -
j_call: TRBJ1-2
cdr3_aa: CASSRRTIYGYTF
cdr3_nt: TGTGCCAGCTCACGGCGGACAATCTATGGCTACACCTTC

v_call: TRBV27
d_call: -
clone_size: -
j_call: TRBJ2-5
cdr3_aa: CASSFWGSPETQYF
cdr3_nt: TGTGCCAGCAGTTTTTGGGGATCCCCTGAGACCCAGTACTTC

v_call: TRBV12-3/TRBV12-4
d_call: -
clone_size: -
j_call: TRBJ2-5
cdr3_aa: CASSQPGQEETQYF
cdr3_nt: TGTGCCAGCAGTCAACCTGGTCAGGAAGAGACCCAGTACTTC

v_call: TRBV4-3
d_call: TRBD1
clone_size: -
j_call: TRBJ1-2
cdr3_aa: CASSRWDSTNYGYTF
cdr3_nt: TGCGCCAGCAGCCGATGGGACAGTACTAACTATGGCTACACCTTC

v_call: TRBV7-9
d_call: -
clone_size: few
j_call: TRBJ1-1
cdr3_aa: CASSLVAANTEAFF
cdr3_nt: TGTGCCAGCAGCTTAGTCGCAGCGAACACTGAAGCTTTCTTT

v_call: TRBV6-5
d_call: -
clone_size: -
j_call: TRBJ1-6
cdr3_aa: CASSYSPSNRDPSSPLHF
cdr3_nt: TGTGCCAGCAGTTACTCCCCCTCTAACAGGGATCCGAGTTCACCCCTCCACTTT

v_call: TRBV11-1
d_call: -
clone_size: -
j_call: TRBJ1-4
cdr3_aa: CASSLKGAFSATNEKLFF
cdr3_nt: TGTGCCAGCAGCTTAAAGGGAGCGTTTAGCGCAACTAATGAAAAACTGTTTTTT

v_call: TRBV12-3/TRBV12-4
d_call: TRBD1
clone_size: -
j_call: TRBJ1-5
cdr3_aa: CASSYQGGLAENQPQHF
cdr3_nt: TGTGCCAGCAGTTACCAAGGGGGCCTCGCCGAAAATCAGCCCCAGCATTTT

v_call: TRBV24-1
d_call: TRBD1
clone_size: -
j_call: TRBJ1-5
cdr3_aa: CATSDRDQGAKPQHF
cdr3_nt: TGTGCCACCAGTGACCGCGATCAGGGGGCGAAGCCCCAGCATTTT

v_call: TRBV28
d_call: TRBD2
clone_size: -
j_call: TRBJ2-7
cdr3_aa: CASRLQTSGGNYEQYF
cdr3_nt: TGTGCCAGCAGGTTGCAGACTAGCGGAGGGAACTACGAGCAGTACTTC

v_call: TRBV7-9
d_call: TRBD2
clone_size: -
j_call: TRBJ2-1
cdr3_aa: CARNRTSGIRSYNEQFF
cdr3_nt: TGTGCCAGAAATAGGACTAGCGGAATTCGCTCCTACAATGAGCAGTTCTTC

v_call: TRBV7-8
d_call: -
clone_size: few
j_call: TRBJ1-5
cdr3_aa: CASSLWLGGLIPLQPQHF
cdr3_nt: TGTGCCAGCAGCTTATGGCTCGGGGGTCTGATCCCTCTTCAGCCCCAGCATTTT

v_call: TRBV20-1
d_call: -
clone_size: -
j_call: TRBJ1-4
cdr3_aa: CSARRPFNEKLFF
cdr3_nt: TGCAGTGCTAGACGCCCGTTTAATGAAAAACTGTTTTTT

v_call: TRBV7-9
d_call: -
clone_size: few
j_call: TRBJ1-2
cdr3_aa: CASSWELGYTF
cdr3_nt: TGTGCCAGCAGCTGGGAATTGGGCTACACCTTC

v_call: TRBV7-9
d_call: -
clone_size: few
j_call: TRBJ1-5
cdr3_aa: CASSFSESNQPQHF
cdr3_nt: TGTGCCAGCAGCTTTTCGGAGTCAAATCAGCCCCAGCATTTT

v_call: TRBV4-1
d_call: -
clone_size: -
j_call: TRBJ2-7
cdr3_aa: CASSQVWGSTNEQYF
cdr3_nt: TGCGCCAGCAGCCAAGTCTGGGGGTCTACGAACGAGCAGTACTTC

v_call: TRBV12-3/TRBV12-4
d_call: TRBD2
clone_size: few
j_call: TRBJ2-2
cdr3_aa: CASSPPGLEYTGELFF
cdr3_nt: TGTGCCAGCAGTCCTCCGGGACTAGAGTACACCGGGGAGCTGTTTTTT

v_call: TRBV12-3/TRBV12-4
d_call: TRBD2
clone_size: few
j_call: TRBJ2-1
cdr3_aa: CASGLAGGNEQFF
cdr3_nt: TGTGCCAGCGGACTAGCGGGGGGCAATGAGCAGTTCTTC

v_call: TRBV27
d_call: -
clone_size: -
j_call: TRBJ2-7
cdr3_aa: CASRATGRRFYEQYF
cdr3_nt: TGTGCCAGCAGAGCAACAGGGCGACGTTTCTACGAGCAGTACTTC